The 30 T cell receptor beta chains below were found in one sample sequenced in a study of T cells in tuberculosis. TCRdb's table, derived via immunoSEQ multiplex PCR, lists solely in-frame clones and lacks some. The data contain fewer than 35,000 clones, roughly 88% of them singletons. Time point meaning: new active TB diagnosis, blood taken before or within 7 days of starting treatment. The input for sequencing was PBMCs, taken at tuberculosis diagnosis. These receptors all come from an adult with tuberculosis.

The rearrangement uses TRBV7-9 and TRBJ2-1; 9 bases are shared with TRBD2. Germline values: CDR1 SEHNR, CDR2 FQNEAQ (reference sequence). The CDR3 contains 19 residues. J gave up 5 bases and V 1 base, and 15 bases lay outside the gene matches. The chain's CDR3 is CASSLEGSRGLAGHNEQFF. The DNA for the CDR3 is TGTGCCAGCAGCTTAGAAGGCTCCCGGGGCCTAGCGGGGCACAATGAGCAGTTCTTC.

This chain links TRBV5-4 with TRBJ1-3, with D tentatively TRBD1 (6 bases). The CDR3 consists of 15 residues. Germline values: CDR1 SGHNT, CDR2 YYREEE (reference sequence). V was shortened by 2 bases and J by 0 bases, with 9 bases between the two germline ends. The CDR3 protein is CASSFRGGSGNTIYF. The CDR3 DNA reads TGTGCCAGCAGCTTCCGAGGGGGCTCTGGAAACACCATATATTTT.

DNA for the CDR3: TGTGCCTGGAGGCCCAGGGGAGCGGAGGACACCATATATTTT. Translating gives CAWRPRGAEDTIYF. J is TRBJ1-3 and V is TRBV30; TRBD1 might be the D (6 bases). The CDR3 is made up of 14 amino acids. V was pared by 3 bases and J by 8 bases, with 17 bases between. Looked up from germline, CDR1 is GTSNPN and CDR2 is SVGIG (reference sequence).

This chain uses TRBV27 with TRBJ2-5; D unclear. V lost 2 bases to trimming and J lost 2 bases, with 6 bases between them. The germline V gene has CDR1 MNHEY and CDR2 SMNVEV (reference sequence). The CDR3 extends over 13 amino acids. This CDR3 reads CASSLAWQETQYF. The CDR3 nucleotides read TGTGCCAGCAGTTTAGCGTGGCAAGAGACCCAGTACTTC.

This chain joins TRBV4-1 and TRBJ2-3; 10 bases line up with TRBD2. The CDR3 extends over 15 amino acids. The ends lost 3 bases at V and 6 bases at J; junction bases unmatched: 6. CDR1 MGHRA and CDR2 YSYEKL come from the germline V gene. CDR3 region: CASSHGLAVGDTQYF. The CDR3 coding sequence is TGCGCCAGCAGCCACGGACTAGCGGTGGGGGATACGCAGTATTTT.

This chain uses TRBV14 with TRBJ2-2, with 7 nucleotides matching TRBD1. Germline loops: CDR1 SGHDN, CDR2 FVKESK. The CDR3 length is 16 residues. V shed 6 bases and J 1 base; nucleotides not matched to a gene: 8. DNA of the CDR3: TGTGCCAGCAGTTCTTCCGGGACAGTGAACACCGGGGAGCTGTTTTTT. The encoded protein is CASSSSGTVNTGELFF.

This chain links TRBV30 with TRBJ2-3; 11 bases align to TRBD1. Losses at the gene ends were 3 bases for V and 4 bases for J; bases not matched to a gene: 6. This CDR3 has 15 amino acids. CDR1 and CDR2 (germline): GTSNPN, SVGIG (reference sequence). CDR3 DNA: TGTGCCTGGAGCAACTCGGGACAGGGGGCAGATACGCAGTATTTT. Its protein is CAWSNSGQGADTQYF.

The chain is built from TRBV6-1 and TRBJ1-1, with a possible D match to TRBD1 (6 bases). Germline values: CDR1 MNHNS, CDR2 SASEGT. The CDR3 length is 13 residues. V lost 2 bases, J lost 5 bases, and 9 bases lay in between. CDR3: CASSERQGTEAFF. DNA for the CDR3: TGTGCCAGCAGTGAACGGCAGGGGACTGAAGCTTTCTTT.

CDR3 DNA sequence: TGCGCCAGCAGCCAAGATATCGGGGGAGGCTACAATGAGCAGTTCTTC. Translating gives CASSQDIGGGYNEQFF. The chain links TRBV4-1 to TRBJ2-1; D is possibly TRBD2 (6 bases). The CDR3 consists of 16 residues. V lost 0 bases and J 3 bases, leaving 12 bases between the germline ends. Germline loops: CDR1 MGHRA, CDR2 YSYEKL.

The chain has TRBV2 and TRBJ2-1, with 10 bases fitting TRBD2. The length of the CDR3 is 15 residues. Trimming took 6 bases from V and 3 from J; bases not matched to a gene: 5. Germline values: CDR1 SNHLY, CDR2 FYNNEI. The chain's CDR3 is CASRIAGGFYNEQFF. The CDR3 DNA reads TGTGCCAGCAGGATAGCGGGAGGATTCTACAATGAGCAGTTCTTC.

The chain uses TRBV2 and TRBJ1-2; 8 bases agree with TRBD1. The J segment lost 4 bases and the V segment lost 5 bases, leaving 6 bases of the junction unmatched. This CDR3 is built from 14 residues. Germline V gives CDR1 SNHLY, CDR2 FYNNEI. The CDR3 nucleotides are TGTGCCAGCAGTACAGACAGGGGTCTCTATGGCTACACCTTC. This codes for CASSTDRGLYGYTF.

The chain is built from TRBV30 and TRBJ1-1; D may be TRBD1 (5 bases). The CDR3 consists of 11 residues. The ends were cut back, 2 bases at V and 12 bases at J, with 13 bases in the middle. CDR1 GTSNPN and CDR2 SVGIG come from the germline V gene (reference sequence). CDR3 coding DNA: TGTGCCTGGAGTCTGGGGGGTTGGTCTTTCTTT. It encodes CAWSLGGWSFF.

The chain joins TRBV29-1 to TRBJ2-7; TRBD2 matches 8 bases. Germline V lookup: CDR1 SQVTM, CDR2 ANQGSEA. This CDR3 comprises 13 residues. After removal of 2 bases from V and 5 bases from J, the junction contained 5 bases not matched to a gene. Here the CDR3 reads CSVERASGHEQYF. DNA for the CDR3: TGCAGCGTTGAAAGGGCTAGCGGGCACGAGCAGTACTTC.

The chain recombines TRBV6-6 with TRBJ1-5; D possibly corresponds to TRBD1 (6 bases). The CDR3 contains 16 residues. The V gene lost 4 bases and the J gene lost 0 bases, with 13 bases spanning the gap. The V gene's germline CDR1 is MNHNY and CDR2 SVGAGI (reference sequence). The CDR3 reads CASSSRQAFSNQPQHF. As DNA, the CDR3 is TGTGCCAGCAGTTCCCGACAGGCCTTTAGCAATCAGCCCCAGCATTTT.

The genes are TRBV6-4 and TRBJ2-1, with 11 positions matching TRBD2. The CDR3 is 16 residues long. Germline V gene lookup returns CDR1 MRHNA and CDR2 SNTAGT. Trimming removed 5 bases from V and 4 bases from J; junction bases left unmatched: 7. In DNA form, the CDR3 reads TGTGCCAGCAGTCTGACTAGCGGGGTTCTTTACAATGAGCAGTTCTTC. It translates to CASSLTSGVLYNEQFF.

This chain links TRBV28 with TRBJ1-5, with 8 positions matching TRBD1. CDR1 and CDR2 (germline): MDHEN, SYDVKM. The CDR3 contains 15 residues. The V gene end was trimmed by 10 bases and the J gene end by 6 bases; junction bases not matched to a gene: 14. The CDR3 loop is CATLAQGEFGQPQHF. In nucleotides, the CDR3 is TGTGCCACCCTTGCACAGGGGGAATTCGGTCAGCCCCAGCATTTT.

The gene calls are TRBV15 and TRBJ2-7, with D possibly matching TRBD2 (5 bases). V dropped 0 bases and J dropped 4 bases, with 10 bases sitting between them. The CDR3 sequence is 14 residues long. The germline V gene encodes CDR1 LNHNV and CDR2 YYDKDF (reference sequence). The CDR3 reads CATSRDGISYEQYF. The CDR3 DNA sequence: TGTGCCACCAGCAGAGACGGGATATCTTACGAGCAGTACTTC.

The V and J genes are TRBV9 and TRBJ1-3; D is unclear. The CDR3 length is 14 residues. In germline, CDR1 is SGDLS, CDR2 YYNGEE. The V and J ends lost 3 bases and 0 bases respectively, with 7 bases between them. CDR3 DNA: TGTGCCAGCAGCGGAACAGTCTCTGGAAACACCATATATTTT. It yields the protein CASSGTVSGNTIYF. Using reference TRBV9 and TRBJ1-3 for the parts outside the CDR3, the full variable domain is DSGVTQTPKHLITATGQRVTLRCSPRSGDLSVYWYQQSLDQGLQFLIQYYNGEERAKGNILERFSAQQFPDLHSELNLSSLELGDSALYFCASSGTVSGNTIYFGEGSWLTVV.

The chain is built from TRBV6-5 and TRBJ1-4, with D hard to call. Germline V gene sequence: CDR1 MNHEY, CDR2 SVGAGI. This CDR3 is built from 14 residues. Deletions cut 5 bases from V and 5 bases from J, with 12 bases between. CDR3 bases: TGTGCCAGCAGTCCAACTGACGGGAATGAAAAACTGTTTTTT. Translated, it gives CASSPTDGNEKLFF.

This clone was picked up a small number of times. The J gene is TRBJ2-2, the V gene TRBV19; 7 bases line up with TRBD1. V lost 5 bases and J lost 7; bases outside the gene matches: 7. This CDR3 comprises 14 residues. The V gene's germline CDR1 is LNHDA and CDR2 SQIVND (reference sequence). CDR3 DNA sequence: TGTGCCAGTAGTCCCGGACAGGTACACGGGGAGCTGTTTTTT. Its translation: CASSPGQVHGELFF.

The DNA of the CDR3 is TGCAGTGCCGACAGGGGCTATGGCTACACCTTC. As protein: CSADRGYGYTF. The chain employs TRBV20-1 and TRBJ1-2; 8 bases agree with TRBD1. This CDR3 region has 11 residues. Germline V gives CDR1 DFQATT, CDR2 SNEGSKA (reference sequence). After removal of 6 bases from V and 4 bases from J, the junction contained 1 base not matched to a gene.

The rearrangement joins TRBV6-6 to TRBJ2-7; D is possibly TRBD2 (6 bases). Looked up from germline, CDR1 is MNHNY and CDR2 is SVGAGI (reference sequence). Trimming took off 0 bases at V and 0 bases at J, with 9 bases between the two ends. This CDR3 spans 15 amino acids. The CDR3 loop reads CASSYSPTSSYEQYF. For the CDR3, the DNA is TGTGCCAGCAGTTACTCACCGACTAGCTCCTACGAGCAGTACTTC.

The rearrangement links TRBV10-3 to TRBJ1-1; D is unclear. Trimming pared 0 bases from V and 0 bases from J, leaving 8 bases between. Germline V gene lookup returns CDR1 ENHRY and CDR2 SYGVKD. The CDR3 has 15 amino acids. The CDR3 sequence: CAISESADLNTEAFF. The CDR3 DNA reads as TGTGCCATCAGTGAGTCGGCAGATCTGAACACTGAAGCTTTCTTT.

The CDR3 coding sequence is TGTGCCAGCAGTTTATCGCGGGTCACTGGAAACACCATATATTTT. It translates to CASSLSRVTGNTIYF. The chain has TRBV27 and TRBJ1-3; D uncertain. CDR1 and CDR2 (germline): MNHEY, SMNVEV (reference sequence). Between the trimmed V and J ends, which lost 0 bases and 2 bases, there was a span of 8 bases. This CDR3 has 15 residues.

V is TRBV7-2 and J is TRBJ2-3, with 11 bases lining up with TRBD2. This CDR3 is 15 amino acids long. In germline, CDR1 is SGHTA, CDR2 FQGNSA. V lost 3 bases to trimming and J lost 4 bases; unmatched junction nucleotides: 3. For the CDR3, the DNA is TGTGCCAGCAGCTTTAGCGGGGGGGCCCCAGATACGCAGTATTTT. It translates to CASSFSGGAPDTQYF.

The chain recombines TRBV19 with TRBJ1-5; maybe TRBD1 (5 bases). CDR1 is LNHDA, CDR2 SQIVND, per germline (reference sequence). The CDR3 runs 14 residues. Trimming cost V 5 bases and J 5 bases, with 13 bases left between them. The CDR3 sequence is CASSEGVLYQPQHF. The CDR3, as DNA: TGTGCCAGTAGTGAAGGGGTTTTATATCAGCCCCAGCATTTT.

This clone was observed a single time. CDR3 nucleotides: TGTGCCAGCAGTAAATTGGGACAGTACAATGAGCAGTTCTTC. Amino acid sequence: CASSKLGQYNEQFF. This chain links TRBV27 with TRBJ2-1; 7 bases align to TRBD1. The V segment lost 5 bases and the J segment 4 bases; nucleotides outside the gene matches: 5. Per the germline V gene, CDR1 is MNHEY and CDR2 is SMNVEV (reference sequence). The CDR3 sequence is 14 residues long.

The genes are TRBV6-5 and TRBJ1-3, with D hard to call. The CDR3 spans 15 residues. V lost 6 bases, J lost 2 bases, and 14 bases lay in between. From germline, CDR1 is MNHEY and CDR2 SVGAGI. The CDR3 DNA reads TGTGCCAGCAGGGCCAACAGTGCAACTGGAAACACCATATATTTT. Its translation is CASRANSATGNTIYF.

V gene TRBV18 combines with J gene TRBJ2-3; 13 positions match TRBD2. This CDR3 has 17 residues. V gave up 1 base and J gave up 0 bases; unmatched junction bases: 1. The germline CDR1 and CDR2 sequences are KGHSH and LQKENI. CDR3 loop: CASSPRTSGGSTDTQYF. CDR3 DNA: TGTGCCAGCTCACCACGGACTAGCGGGGGTAGCACAGATACGCAGTATTTT.

This chain uses TRBV2 with TRBJ2-5, with TRBD1 matching over 7 bases. Germline-derived CDR1 and CDR2 are SNHLY and FYNNEI. CDR3 length: 13 residues. The ends lost 6 bases at V and 1 base at J; junction bases unmatched: 2. This CDR3 reads CASSRDSQETQYF. The CDR3 nucleotides are TGTGCCAGCAGCCGGGACAGCCAAGAGACCCAGTACTTC.